This T cell receptor beta chain is drawn from a study of spatial heterogeneity in lung cancer. Background on the study: The count of detected beta-chain sequences consistently exceeded that of alpha-chain sequences. For the average unique TCR and UMI combination, more than 8.5 occurrences appeared in raw reads.

Time point meaning: blood at routine non-recurrence follow-up after resection. Material for sequencing was whole RNA from tumor, nontumor lung or frozen PBMC, left unsorted. The CDR3 spans 11 residues. The germline V gene encodes CDR1 SQVTM and CDR2 ANQGSEA. V lost 6 bases and J 4 bases, leaving 10 bases between the germline ends. TCRdb fed the 5' RACE reads into MiXCR, producing one record per CDR3 protein. The sample lists about 36,000 distinct CDR3 sequences, approximately 7.5% occurring once. This clonotype was counted ten times or more. The chain carries TRBV29-1 and TRBJ2-7; no definite D call. The sequences come from PBMCs, collected at follow-up. The receptor was isolated from a male donor with early-stage non-small cell lung cancer. The DNA for the CDR3 is TGCAGCGTGTCGGTGGGTTACGAGCAGTACTTC. Protein: CSVSVGYEQYF.